Below are 20 T cell receptor beta chains sequenced from a single sample in a study of blood T cell repertoires in COVID-19. TCRdb keeps only in-frame clones here, not all; method: immunoSEQ multiplex PCR. Of about 140,000 clones listed, around nine tenths are singletons. The source material was peripheral blood. The receptor source for this set is a woman aged 40-49 years with acute or convalescent COVID-19.

V gene TRBV7-2 combines with J gene TRBJ1-6, with D unclear. Trimming left V 3 bases short and J 7 bases short, with 13 bases between. The CDR3 sequence is 15 residues long. The germline gives CDR1 SGHTA, CDR2 FQGNSA. CDR3 residues: CASSLQTGTNSPLHF. The CDR3 DNA reads TGTGCCAGCAGCTTGCAGACTGGTACGAATTCACCCCTCCACTTT.

The chain links TRBV24-1 to TRBJ1-3; 7 positions match TRBD1. The germline V gene has CDR1 KGHDR and CDR2 SFDVKD. The V gene end was trimmed by 7 bases and the J gene end by 4 bases; junction bases not matched to a gene: 9. The CDR3 spans 15 residues. CDR3 protein: CATSYRGLKGNTIYF. The CDR3 coding sequence is TGTGCCACCAGCTACAGGGGTTTGAAAGGAAACACCATATATTTT.

J is TRBJ2-7 and V is TRBV18, with 8 bases identical to TRBD2. The CDR3 has 14 amino acids. From germline, CDR1 is KGHSH and CDR2 LQKENI. With V trimmed by 6 bases and J by 3 bases, 7 bases remained unmatched. For the CDR3, the DNA is TGTGCCAGCTCCCCCACCAGCGGGGGCTACGAGCAGTACTTC. It specifies CASSPTSGGYEQYF.

J is TRBJ1-6 and V is TRBV19, with 8 bases lining up with TRBD1. V lost 1 base and J lost 9; bases outside the gene matches: 8. Germline V CDR1 and CDR2: LNHDA, SQIVND (reference sequence). There are 16 residues in the CDR3. As DNA, the CDR3 is TGTGCCAGTAGTATAGCAGCTCCCCAGGGGGCTTCACCCCTCCACTTT. This sequence encodes CASSIAAPQGASPLHF. The complete variable domain, with remaining parts taken from reference TRBV19 and TRBJ1-6, reads DGGITQSPKYLFRKEGQNVTLSCEQNLNHDAMYWYRQDPGQGLRLIYYSQIVNDFQKGDIAEGYSVSREKKESFPLTVTSAQKNPTAFYLCASSIAAPQGASPLHFGNGTRLTVT.

CDR3: CASSSQAPGANVLTF. The DNA of the CDR3 is TGTGCCAGCAGCTCTCAGGCTCCCGGGGCCAACGTCCTGACTTTC. This chain connects TRBV7-2 to TRBJ2-6; no reliable D call. CDR1 is SGHTA, CDR2 FQGNSA, per germline. V lost 4 bases, J lost 4 bases, and 11 bases lay in between. The CDR3 length is 15 residues.

CDR3 region: CASSVDPWAGSSYEQYF. CDR3 DNA sequence: TGTGCCAGCAGCGTAGACCCCTGGGCAGGTAGCTCCTACGAGCAGTACTTC. V and J are TRBV9 and TRBJ2-7; D remains unclear. This CDR3 region has 17 residues. Trimming pared 0 bases from V and 0 bases from J, leaving 16 bases between. Germline loops: CDR1 SGDLS, CDR2 YYNGEE.

This clone was seen a handful of times. The genes are TRBV5-4 and TRBJ2-5; TRBD2 matches 11 bases. CDR3 length: 16 residues. V shed 4 bases and J 3 bases; nucleotides not matched to a gene: 8. The germline gives CDR1 SGHNT, CDR2 YYREEE (reference sequence). For the CDR3, the DNA is TGTGCCAGCAGCCCCAGAGTGGGACTAGCGGAAGAGACCCAGTACTTC. Its protein product is CASSPRVGLAEETQYF.

The table lists this clone with a count of one. This chain uses TRBV6-1 with TRBJ1-5; 9 positions agree with TRBD1. V dropped 4 bases and J dropped 1; count of bases not matched to a gene: 8. Germline lookup yields CDR1 MNHNS and CDR2 SASEGT. This CDR3 contains 17 residues. As DNA, the CDR3 is TGTGCCAGCAGTGGAGGACAGGGGACGGCGAGCAATCAGCCCCAGCATTTT. The encoded protein is CASSGGQGTASNQPQHF.

The chain links TRBV24-1 to TRBJ1-4; D is uncertain. Per the germline V gene, CDR1 is KGHDR and CDR2 is SFDVKD. This CDR3 is built from 11 residues. V gave up 1 base and J gave up 11 bases, with 4 bases separating them. The CDR3 DNA reads as TGTGCCACCAGTGATTTTGAGAAACTGTTTTTT. Translating gives CATSDFEKLFF.

This chain uses TRBV18 with TRBJ1-3, with D perhaps matching TRBD1 (5 bases). The CDR3 sequence is 17 residues long. The germline V and J ends were trimmed by 2 bases and 0 bases, with 14 bases remaining between them. In germline, CDR1 is KGHSH, CDR2 LQKENI. The CDR3 DNA is TGTGCCAGCTCACCAAGACGGGGGACGGACTCTGGAAACACCATATATTTT. Translation: CASSPRRGTDSGNTIYF.

V and J are TRBV7-9 and TRBJ2-3, with TRBD2 matching 7 bases. Trimming cost V 5 bases and J 4 bases; bases outside gene matches: 6. Germline loops: CDR1 SEHNR, CDR2 FQNEAQ (reference sequence). The CDR3 totals 14 residues. The CDR3 is CASSERLAADTQYF. CDR3 nucleotides: TGTGCCAGCAGCGAGCGACTAGCCGCAGATACGCAGTATTTT.

The chain employs TRBV7-2 and TRBJ2-2, with 9 bases that match TRBD2. J was trimmed by 4 bases and V by 5 bases; bases with no gene match: 11. The germline V gene has CDR1 SGHTA and CDR2 FQGNSA. The CDR3 spans 17 residues. The CDR3 DNA follows: TGTGCCAGCAGCCATGTGGGCGGGAGGGCCTCCACCGGGGAGCTGTTTTTT. This sequence encodes CASSHVGGRASTGELFF. Using reference TRBV7-2 and TRBJ2-2 for the parts outside the CDR3, the full variable domain is GAGVSQSPSNKVTEKGKDVELRCDPISGHTALYWYRQSLGQGLEFLIYFQGNSAPDKSGLPSDRFSAERTGGSVSTLTIQRTQQEDSAVYLCASSHVGGRASTGELFFGEGSRLTVL.

This chain joins TRBV7-9 and TRBJ1-6; no firm D call. The CDR3 runs to 18 residues. V was clipped by 5 bases and J by 7 bases, with 24 bases between them. Germline loops: CDR1 SEHNR, CDR2 FQNEAQ (reference sequence). The CDR3 coding sequence is TGTGCCAGCAGCCCCCCTGCGACTTCCTACCTCGTAAATTCACCCCTCCACTTT. This encodes CASSPPATSYLVNSPLHF. The whole variable domain, filled in from reference TRBV7-9 and TRBJ1-6, reads DTGVSQNPRHKITKRGQNVTFRCDPISEHNRLYWYRQTLGQGPEFLTYFQNEAQLEKSRLLSDRFSAERPKGSFSTLEIQRTEQGDSAMYLCASSPPATSYLVNSPLHFGNGTRLTVT.

The rearrangement joins TRBV10-3 to TRBJ2-7; a possible D gene is TRBD2 (6 bases). V was trimmed by 2 bases and J by 3 bases, leaving 17 bases between them. Germline CDR1 reads ENHRY; CDR2 reads SYGVKD. CDR3 length: 16 residues. CDR3 residues: CAISEPPWRRDYEQYF. The DNA for the CDR3 is TGTGCCATCAGTGAGCCACCTTGGAGGCGGGACTACGAGCAGTACTTC.

This clone showed up just once. This chain connects TRBV30 to TRBJ2-1; 8 nucleotides agree with TRBD1. The CDR3 extends over 12 amino acids. The V gene end was trimmed by 4 bases and the J gene end by 9 bases; junction bases not matched to a gene: 5. Germline V lookup: CDR1 GTSNPN, CDR2 SVGIG (reference sequence). CDR3: CAWTRQGSEQFF. In nucleotides, the CDR3 is TGTGCCTGGACTCGACAGGGGAGTGAGCAGTTCTTC.

The rearrangement joins TRBV11-2 to TRBJ2-1; 9 nucleotides line up with TRBD2. V was clipped by 0 bases and J by 1 base; unmatched bases: 7. The CDR3 extends over 18 amino acids. The germline CDR1 and CDR2 sequences are SGHAT and FQNNGV. CDR3 DNA: TGTGCCAGCAGCTTAGAAGAGGCGGGGGGGCCTTCCTACAATGAGCAGTTCTTC. Its translation is CASSLEEAGGPSYNEQFF.

In this sample, this clone turned up once. This sequence joins TRBV5-1 and TRBJ1-1, with D perhaps TRBD1 (5 bases). The V end was cut by 0 bases, the J end by 2 bases, with 14 bases between. Germline CDR1 and CDR2: SGHRS and YFSETQ. This CDR3 region has 16 residues. The CDR3, as DNA: TGCGCCAGCAGCTTGGAGCCGGGACTCAGTAACACTGAAGCTTTCTTT. This translates into CASSLEPGLSNTEAFF.

A few counts support this clone. The chain uses TRBV7-6 and TRBJ1-1, with 10 bases identical to TRBD1. The CDR3 is 15 amino acids. The germline V gene has CDR1 SGHVS and CDR2 FNYEAQ. Trimming removed 2 bases from V and 3 bases from J; junction bases left unmatched: 3. The DNA of the CDR3 is TGTGCCAGCAGCTTAATGGGACAGGGGTACACTGAAGCTTTCTTT. Protein: CASSLMGQGYTEAFF.

V is TRBV6-5 and J is TRBJ2-5, with 7 bases identical to TRBD1. The J segment lost 1 base and the V segment lost 6 bases, leaving 5 bases of the junction unmatched. CDR3 size: 14 residues. Germline CDR1 reads MNHEY; CDR2 reads SVGAGI. Here the CDR3 reads CASRSGQIQETQYF. CDR3 nucleotides: TGTGCCAGCAGATCGGGACAGATCCAAGAGACCCAGTACTTC.

The rearrangement uses TRBV7-2 and TRBJ2-5; a weak D match, TRBD2 (5 bases). Germline CDR1 SGHTA, CDR2 FQGNSA. This CDR3 contains 15 residues. Between the trimmed V and J ends, which lost 5 bases and 5 bases, there was a span of 18 bases. DNA for the CDR3: TGTGCCAGCAGCCTCGGACTCTCACCGGCGGAGACCCAGTACTTC. Encoded protein: CASSLGLSPAETQYF.